This T cell receptor (beta chain) originates from a study of T-cell reconstitution after alpha-beta-depleted transplantation in children. Germline CDR1 is SEHNR and CDR2 is FQNEAQ (reference sequence). With 2 bases clipped from V and 0 bases from J, the junction kept 4 bases outside the gene matches. The CDR3 length is 16 residues. Unique molecular identifiers were used in preparing the TCRbeta library. TCRdb recomputed calls from the PCR reads with MiXCR, one row per CDR3 protein. The repertoire holds around 250,000 distinct CDR3 sequences, with 9.9% as singletons. Sequencing was performed on PBMCs from the stem cell graft donor, taken from the stem cell graft. The clonotype was recovered from a human donor who donated a stem cell graft to a child with SCID. The chain combines TRBV7-9 with TRBJ2-7; 10 bases agree with TRBD1. CDR3 sequence (DNA): TGTGCCAGCAGCTTAAGTGGGACAGGGGCCTCCTACGAGCAGTACTTC. The encoded protein is CASSLSGTGASYEQYF.